This T cell receptor beta chain was sequenced for a study of human T cells and chemical hapten exposure. As for the study in general: Small differences in pooled library volume mainly drove the variation in TCR yields per sample.

The ends were cut back, 3 bases at V and 4 bases at J, with 9 bases in the middle. CDR3 length: 13 residues. Germline V gene sequence: CDR1 LGHNA, CDR2 YSLEER. Time point given: patch test 1, 2 weeks after DPC sensitization. Described treatment: therapeutic diphenylcyclopropenone sensitization with weekly scalp DPC. Non-pregnant alopecia patients aged 18 to 70, suitable for DPC therapy. Unique molecular identifiers were attached to individual cDNA molecules within the library. Each CDR3 protein is one row after TCRdb ran MiXCR on the RACE reads. Of under 65,000 distinct CDR3 sequences listed, around 9% are singletons. In this sample, this clonotype turned up a few times.

The sequencing here drew on whole blood, taken in connection with sensitization to the hapten diphenylcyclopropenone (DPC). The chain has TRBV4-3 and TRBJ1-1; no definite D call. The clonotype originates from a woman between 45 and 60 years old with alopecia areata. Some clones in this sample may be carry-over from other donors' samples. CDR3: CASSQNGVTEAFF. The CDR3 DNA follows: TGCGCCAGCAGCCAGAACGGGGTCACTGAAGCTTTCTTT.